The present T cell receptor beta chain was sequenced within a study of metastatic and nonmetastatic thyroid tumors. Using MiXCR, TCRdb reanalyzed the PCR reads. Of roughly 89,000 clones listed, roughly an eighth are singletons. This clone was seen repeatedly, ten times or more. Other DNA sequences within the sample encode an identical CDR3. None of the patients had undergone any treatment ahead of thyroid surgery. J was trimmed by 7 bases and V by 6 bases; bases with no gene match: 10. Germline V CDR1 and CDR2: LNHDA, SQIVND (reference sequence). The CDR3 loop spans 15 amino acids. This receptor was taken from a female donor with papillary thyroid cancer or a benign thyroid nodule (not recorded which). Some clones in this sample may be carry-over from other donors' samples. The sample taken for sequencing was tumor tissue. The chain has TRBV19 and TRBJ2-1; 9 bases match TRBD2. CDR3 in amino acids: CASSYRSGSGNEQFF. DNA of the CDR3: TGTGCCAGTAGCTACCGTAGCGGGAGCGGGAATGAGCAGTTCTTC.